The 11 T cell receptor beta chains given below trace back to one sample, sequenced in a study of T cells in tumors and immune-related adverse events (dated by TCRdb to the early 2020s). In light of the paper, this sample's treatment or condition label describes: nivolumab (PD-1 blockade) given before sampling. The method was the immunoSEQ multiplex PCR assay. Entries here come from immuneACCESS through TCRdb and include only in-frame sequences with V and J called. Some clones fail to appear in such tables; in the studies checked, an unresolved V gene covers under half of the shortfall, and the cause of the remainder is unknown. The sample profile shows about 22,000 clones; about nine tenths of them were found once. 1.1% to 1.5% of the sample is in the top ten clones. The material was lymph node tissue, obtained from a patient treated with anti-PD-1 therapy. The receptors shown here come from a female donor with metastatic renal cell carcinoma.

This clone was counted a few times. This chain links TRBV7-2 with TRBJ1-1, with D uncertain. V was shortened by 5 bases and J by 1 base, with 11 bases between the two germline ends. This CDR3 spans 14 amino acids. From germline, CDR1 is SGHTA and CDR2 FQGNSA. The CDR3 reads CASSPSVANTEAFF. The CDR3 DNA sequence: TGTGCCAGCAGCCCTAGTGTGGCGAACACTGAAGCTTTCTTT.

The chain uses TRBV10-3 and TRBJ2-2; 8 nucleotides line up with TRBD1. From germline, CDR1 is ENHRY and CDR2 SYGVKD. The CDR3 totals 16 residues. After removal of 5 bases from V and 0 bases from J, the junction contained 5 bases not matched to a gene. The CDR3 is CAISRAGGTNTGELFF. The CDR3 DNA reads TGTGCCATCAGTAGGGCAGGGGGCACGAACACCGGGGAGCTGTTTTTT.

This clone has only a few counts. J is TRBJ2-2 and V is TRBV14, with D unclear. Trimming took 2 bases from V and 0 from J, leaving 10 bases between them. This CDR3 region has 16 residues. From germline, CDR1 is SGHDN and CDR2 FVKESK. The chain's CDR3 is CASSQRTPANTGELFF. The CDR3 DNA reads TGTGCCAGCAGCCAAAGGACCCCGGCGAACACCGGGGAGCTGTTTTTT.

This clone was picked up a small number of times. The chain employs TRBV27 and TRBJ2-7, with TRBD1 identical over 7 bases. Germline lookup yields CDR1 MNHEY and CDR2 SMNVEV (reference sequence). CDR3 size: 13 residues. Losses at the gene ends were 4 bases for V and 4 bases for J; bases not matched to a gene: 4. The CDR3 DNA follows: TGTGCCAGCAGTTCGGGACAGAGATACGAGCAGTACTTC. Residues: CASSSGQRYEQYF.

This clone was picked up a small number of times. J is TRBJ2-1 and V is TRBV7-9; TRBD2 matches 8 bases. From germline, CDR1 is SEHNR and CDR2 FQNEAQ (reference sequence). Trimming removed 4 bases from V and 3 bases from J; junction bases left unmatched: 5. This CDR3 has 15 amino acids. For the CDR3, the DNA is TGTGCCAGCAGCTCAGCGGGAGTTTACTACAATGAGCAGTTCTTC. Residues: CASSSAGVYYNEQFF.

This clone was observed once. One junction end disagrees with the germline gene, perhaps due to a read error. J is TRBJ2-1 and V is TRBV19; D remains ambiguous. Germline CDR1 LNHDA, CDR2 SQIVND (reference sequence). The CDR3 is 13 amino acids. CDR3 sequence reads: CASSIQVYSEQFF. As DNA, the CDR3 is TGTGCCAGTAGTATACAGGTTTACAGTGAGCAGTTCTTC.

The V and J genes are TRBV27 and TRBJ2-4; 7 bases are shared with TRBD1. This CDR3 is built from 13 residues. Losses at the gene ends were 3 bases for V and 8 bases for J; bases not matched to a gene: 4. Germline-derived CDR1 and CDR2 are MNHEY and SMNVEV (reference sequence). In nucleotides, the CDR3 is TGTGCCAGCAGTTTTTTAACAGGGGACATTCAGTACTTC. Protein sequence: CASSFLTGDIQYF.

The chain joins TRBV7-8 to TRBJ1-4, with D perhaps matching TRBD1 (6 bases). Germline V gene lookup returns CDR1 SGHVS and CDR2 FQNEAQ. Trimming removed 5 bases at V and 6 bases at J, with 19 bases between. The CDR3 runs 16 residues. The CDR3 region is CASSIATGLADEKLFF. The DNA of the CDR3 is TGTGCCAGCAGCATCGCTACAGGGCTGGCGGATGAAAAACTGTTTTTT.

This clone appeared a single time. This chain links TRBV2 with TRBJ1-2; maybe TRBD1 (6 bases). This CDR3 spans 15 amino acids. V was trimmed by 4 bases and J by 2 bases, leaving 14 bases between them. Germline values: CDR1 SNHLY, CDR2 FYNNEI. CDR3 sequence: CASSVLRRGNYGYTF. CDR3 DNA: TGTGCCAGCAGTGTCTTGAGGAGGGGGAACTATGGCTACACCTTC.

This chain joins TRBV20-1 and TRBJ2-3; D might be TRBD1 or TRBD2, each matching 5 bases. Trimming left V 6 bases short and J 4 bases short, with 5 bases between. Germline V gene lookup returns CDR1 DFQATT and CDR2 SNEGSKA (reference sequence). The CDR3 extends over 10 amino acids. In DNA form, the CDR3 reads TGCAGTGCGGGGGCAGATACGCAGTATTTT. This encodes CSAGADTQYF.

This chain links TRBV5-4 with TRBJ2-2; 9 bases are shared with TRBD2. The CDR3 is 15 amino acids. Germline V lookup: CDR1 SGHNT, CDR2 YYREEE (reference sequence). The junction had 3 bases not matched to a gene; V was cut back by 2 bases and J by 4 bases. The CDR3 region is CASSFLAGFTGELFF. The CDR3 DNA sequence: TGTGCCAGCAGCTTTCTAGCGGGATTCACCGGGGAGCTGTTTTTT. Full variable domain (rest looked up from reference TRBV5-4 and TRBJ2-2): ETGVTQSPTHLIKTRGQQVTLRCSSQSGHNTVSWYQQALGQGPQFIFQYYREEENGRGNFPPRFSGLQFPNYSSELNVNALELDDSALYLCASSFLAGFTGELFFGEGSRLTVL.